One and the same sample provided the 21 T cell receptor beta chains below, sequenced in a study of cytotoxic CD8 clonotypes in ibrutinib-treated CLL. TCRdb keeps only in-frame clones here, not all; method: immunoSEQ multiplex PCR. The sample shows approximately 20,000 clones, 81% of them seen only once. The sequences come from PBMCs, collected before ibrutinib treatment. Receptor source: a human donor with chronic lymphocytic leukemia.

This chain connects TRBV5-4 to TRBJ2-3; D unresolved. V was clipped by 2 bases and J by 2 bases, with 3 bases between them. CDR3 size: 12 residues. Germline CDR1 SGHNT, CDR2 YYREEE (reference sequence). CDR3 in amino acids: CASSFVTDTQYF. The CDR3 DNA reads TGTGCCAGCAGCTTCGTCACAGATACGCAGTATTTT.

The chain carries TRBV5-4 and TRBJ1-1; D gene ambiguous. Germline V gene lookup returns CDR1 SGHNT and CDR2 YYREEE (reference sequence). Trimming stripped 4 bases from V and 0 bases from J, with 19 bases between. CDR3 length: 17 amino acids. The CDR3 bases are TGTGCCAGCAGCCCGATTGGCCTCGGCTGGATGAACACTGAAGCTTTCTTT. Protein: CASSPIGLGWMNTEAFF.

J is TRBJ1-1 and V is TRBV6-1; the D gene is possibly TRBD1 (5 bases). V gave up 2 bases and J gave up 3 bases, with 10 bases separating them. The CDR3 loop spans 14 amino acids. Germline-derived CDR1 and CDR2 are MNHNS and SASEGT. CDR3 DNA sequence: TGTGCCAGCAGTGAATCTATGGGGGACACTGAAGCTTTCTTT. Translating it yields CASSESMGDTEAFF.

V and J are TRBV28 and TRBJ1-2, with D possibly matching TRBD1 (6 bases). With 2 bases removed from V and 3 bases from J, the gap between germline ends came to 10 bases. CDR3 length equals 14 residues. Germline V CDR1 and CDR2: MDHEN, SYDVKM. This CDR3 reads CASSLLSGDYGYTF. The DNA for the CDR3 is TGTGCCAGCAGTTTACTCTCAGGGGACTATGGCTACACCTTC.

This chain connects TRBV21-1 to TRBJ1-5; TRBD1, the table's D call, lacks a check against the DNA. TRBV21-1 is assigned pseudogene status. The CDR3 is made up of 14 amino acids. CDR3 sequence reads: CASTRTGENQPQHF. Written as DNA, the CDR3 is TGTGCCAGCACCCGGACAGGGGAAAATCAGCCCCAGCATTTT.

This chain connects TRBV11-2 to TRBJ1-6; 9 bases map to TRBD1. Germline V gene data show CDR1 as SGHAT and CDR2 as FQNNGV. The CDR3 totals 14 residues. With V trimmed by 3 bases and J by 7 bases, 1 base remained unmatched. The DNA of the CDR3 is TGTGCCAGCAGCTTCGGGACAGGGAATTCACCCCTCCACTTT. This gives the protein CASSFGTGNSPLHF.

V is TRBV19 and J is TRBJ2-1; 8 positions match TRBD2. Germline V gene data show CDR1 as LNHDA and CDR2 as SQIVND (reference sequence). The CDR3 is 17 amino acids. Trimming at V came to 6 bases and at J to 0 bases, leaving 10 bases not matched to a gene. DNA for the CDR3: TGTGCCAGTAGCCCCAACCTTCGGGGGGGCTCCTACAATGAGCAGTTCTTC. Translated, it gives CASSPNLRGGSYNEQFF.

The genes are TRBV5-4 and TRBJ2-1; 14 bases line up with TRBD2. The V gene end was trimmed by 2 bases and the J gene end by 12 bases; junction bases not matched to a gene: 10. The length of the CDR3 is 16 residues. Germline loops: CDR1 SGHNT, CDR2 YYREEE (reference sequence). The DNA for the CDR3 is TGTGCCAGCAGCTTCCGACTAGCGGGGGGGCCTGTTGGGCAGTTCTTC. Its translation: CASSFRLAGGPVGQFF. The full variable domain, with the rest looked up from reference TRBV5-4 and TRBJ2-1, is ETGVTQSPTHLIKTRGQQVTLRCSSQSGHNTVSWYQQALGQGPQFIFQYYREEENGRGNFPPRFSGLQFPNYSSELNVNALELDDSALYLCASSFRLAGGPVGQFFGPGTRLTVL.

By sample fraction, this clone is medium-sized (0.01 to 0.1%). This rearrangement joins TRBV29-1 to TRBJ2-5, with D possibly being TRBD1 (5 bases). Germline V gene lookup returns CDR1 SQVTM and CDR2 ANQGSEA. The CDR3 consists of 13 residues. Deletions cut 6 bases from V and 5 bases from J, with 16 bases between. The CDR3 DNA sequence: TGCAGCGTCGCTAGGGGCGTTGGGGAGACCCAGTACTTC. This sequence encodes CSVARGVGETQYF.

This clone was detected once. V gene TRBV30 combines with J gene TRBJ2-3; 9 positions agree with TRBD1. CDR1 is GTSNPN and CDR2 is SVGIG in the germline V gene (reference sequence). This CDR3 spans 14 amino acids. V shed 5 bases, J shed 4 bases, and the junction held 7 bases outside the gene matches. The CDR3 loop is CAWEGDRDADTQYF. CDR3 DNA: TGTGCCTGGGAGGGGGACAGGGATGCAGATACGCAGTATTTT. The full variable domain, its missing parts supplied by reference TRBV30 and TRBJ2-3, is SQTIHQWPATLVQPVGSPLSLECTVEGTSNPNLYWYRQAAGRGLQLLFYSVGIGQISSEVPQNLSASRPQDRQFILSSKKLLLSDSGFYLCAWEGDRDADTQYFGPGTRLTVL.

The V and J genes are TRBV5-1 and TRBJ1-1; 11 bases align to TRBD1. CDR1 SGHRS and CDR2 YFSETQ come from the germline V gene. J was trimmed by 4 bases and V by 4 bases; bases with no gene match: 3. The CDR3 is made up of 14 amino acids. The CDR3 sequence is CASSRDRGSTEAFF. CDR3 DNA: TGCGCCAGCAGCAGGGACAGGGGGAGCACTGAAGCTTTCTTT. Based on the CDR3 plus reference TRBV5-1 and TRBJ1-1, the full variable domain is KAGVTQTPRYLIKTRGQQVTLSCSPISGHRSVSWYQQTPGQGLQFLFEYFSETQRNKGNFPGRFSGRQFSNSRSEMNVSTLELGDSALYLCASSRDRGSTEAFFGQGTRLTVV.

Concerning this clone itself: Other DNA sequences of this sample code for an identical CDR3. The chain employs TRBV11-2 and TRBJ1-6; weak D call: TRBD1 (6 bases). The CDR3 is 15 residues long. Trimming shortened V by 4 bases and J by 7 bases, and 14 bases separated the two germline ends. Germline values: CDR1 SGHAT, CDR2 FQNNGV. The CDR3 sequence: CASSSRRQANSPLHF. CDR3 DNA: TGTGCCAGCAGCTCGCGGCGACAGGCAAATTCACCCCTCCACTTT. The whole variable domain, remainder taken from reference TRBV11-2 and TRBJ1-6, is EAGVAQSPRYKIIEKRQSVAFWCNPISGHATLYWYQQILGQGPKLLIQFQNNGVVDDSQLPKDRFSAERLKGVDSTLKIQPAKLEDSAVYLCASSSRRQANSPLHFGNGTRLTVT.

The chain is built from TRBV7-9 and TRBJ2-7, with unresolved D. Germline CDR1 is SEHNR and CDR2 is FQNEAQ (reference sequence). The CDR3 runs to 15 residues. The V and J ends lost 7 bases and 0 bases respectively, with 16 bases between them. The CDR3 reads CASTPGLTISYEQYF. CDR3 DNA: TGTGCCAGCACCCCCGGCCTTACAATCTCCTACGAGCAGTACTTC.

The chain uses TRBV19 and TRBJ1-1; D may be TRBD1 (6 bases). Per germline, CDR1 LNHDA and CDR2 SQIVND (reference sequence). V lost 3 bases and J lost 0, with 14 bases in between. This CDR3 is 16 amino acids long. The CDR3 loop reads CASSIVSGALNTEAFF. The CDR3 DNA is TGTGCCAGTAGTATTGTATCAGGGGCTCTGAACACTGAAGCTTTCTTT.

The chain uses TRBV25-1 and TRBJ1-2; possibly TRBD1 for D (5 bases). Germline lookup yields CDR1 MGHDK and CDR2 SYGVNS. Trimming cost V 0 bases and J 8 bases, with 19 bases left between them. This CDR3 is built from 16 residues. DNA of the CDR3: TGTGCCAGCAGTGAATACCGGGGCGCGTTTCCGGGGGGCTACACCTTC. Its translation: CASSEYRGAFPGGYTF.

This clone was seen only once. The chain employs TRBV11-2 and TRBJ2-2; possibly TRBD2 for D (6 bases). V lost 7 bases and J lost 1, with 13 bases in between. Germline V gene data show CDR1 as SGHAT and CDR2 as FQNNGV. The CDR3 consists of 15 residues. The CDR3 nucleotides are TGTGCCAGCACCCGCGGGGTACTGAACACCGGGGAGCTGTTTTTT. Protein product: CASTRGVLNTGELFF.

The CDR3 bases are TGTGCGAGCCGGGAGCTCTCTGGAAACACCATATATTTT. Protein sequence: CASRELSGNTIYF. This chain uses TRBV27 with TRBJ1-3, with D uncertain. CDR1 is MNHEY and CDR2 is SMNVEV in the germline V gene (reference sequence). The CDR3 is made up of 13 amino acids.

The chain links TRBV29-1 to TRBJ2-6; 13 positions agree with TRBD2. J lost 0 bases, V lost 6 bases, and 8 bases had no gene match. The CDR3 length is 18 residues. Germline V lookup: CDR1 SQVTM, CDR2 ANQGSEA. CDR3 sequence: CSVAGTSGASSGANVLTF. CDR3 nucleotides: TGCAGCGTAGCCGGGACTAGCGGGGCCAGCTCTGGGGCCAACGTCCTGACTTTC.

The V call is TRBV10-3, the J call TRBJ1-3, with 11 bases aligning to TRBD1. The germline V gene has CDR1 ENHRY and CDR2 SYGVKD. This CDR3 region has 14 residues. Trimming took 11 bases from V and 2 from J; bases not matched to a gene: 5. The CDR3 here is CAGRGQGAGNTIYF. CDR3 bases: TGTGCCGGAAGGGGACAGGGGGCTGGAAACACCATATATTTT.

This chain joins TRBV27 and TRBJ1-1; 10 nucleotides align to TRBD1. Germline loops: CDR1 MNHEY, CDR2 SMNVEV (reference sequence). Trimming cost V 8 bases and J 1 base; bases outside gene matches: 13. The CDR3 is made up of 17 amino acids. CDR3 DNA: TGTGCCAGCGGCCCGGGACAGGGGTTCGAGTGGAACACTGAAGCTTTCTTT. Amino acids: CASGPGQGFEWNTEAFF.

This chain connects TRBV7-3 to TRBJ2-5; D may match TRBD1 or TRBD2 (5 bases each). Trimming removed 5 bases at V and 1 base at J, with 11 bases between. The CDR3 contains 14 residues. The germline gives CDR1 SGHTA, CDR2 FQGTGA. This CDR3 reads CASSPTGTQETQYF. The CDR3 DNA follows: TGTGCCAGCAGCCCGACGGGGACCCAAGAGACCCAGTACTTC.